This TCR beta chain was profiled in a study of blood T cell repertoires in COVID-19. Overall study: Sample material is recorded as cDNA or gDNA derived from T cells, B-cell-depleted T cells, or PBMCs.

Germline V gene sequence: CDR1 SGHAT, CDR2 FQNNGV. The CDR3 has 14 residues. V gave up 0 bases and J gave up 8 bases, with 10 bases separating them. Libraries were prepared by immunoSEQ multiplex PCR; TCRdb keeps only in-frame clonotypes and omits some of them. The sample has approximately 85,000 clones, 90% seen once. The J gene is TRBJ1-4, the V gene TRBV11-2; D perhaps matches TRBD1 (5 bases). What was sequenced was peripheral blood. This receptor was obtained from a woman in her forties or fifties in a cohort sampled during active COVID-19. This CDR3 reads CASSLEPAGEKLFF. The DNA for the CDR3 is TGTGCCAGCAGCTTAGAACCGGCAGGGGAAAAACTGTTTTTT. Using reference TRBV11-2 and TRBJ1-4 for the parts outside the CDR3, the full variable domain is EAGVAQSPRYKIIEKRQSVAFWCNPISGHATLYWYQQILGQGPKLLIQFQNNGVVDDSQLPKDRFSAERLKGVDSTLKIQPAKLEDSAVYLCASSLEPAGEKLFFGSGTQLSVL.